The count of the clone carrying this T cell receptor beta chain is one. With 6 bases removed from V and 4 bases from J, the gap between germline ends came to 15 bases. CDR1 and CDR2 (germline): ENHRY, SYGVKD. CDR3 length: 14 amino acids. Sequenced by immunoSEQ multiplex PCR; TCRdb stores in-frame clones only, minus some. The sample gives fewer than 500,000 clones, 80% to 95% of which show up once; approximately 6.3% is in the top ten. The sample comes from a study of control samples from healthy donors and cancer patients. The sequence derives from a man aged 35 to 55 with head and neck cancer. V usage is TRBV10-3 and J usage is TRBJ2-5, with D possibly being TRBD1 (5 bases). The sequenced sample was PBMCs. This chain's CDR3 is CAISASGPIETQYF. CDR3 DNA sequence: TGTGCCATCAGCGCCTCAGGGCCAATAGAGACCCAGTACTTC.